Listed below are T cell receptor beta chains from one sample, sequenced in a study of T cell responses to AZD1222 COVID-19 vaccine. Sequencing used immunoSEQ multiplex PCR; TCRdb keeps in-frame clones, though not all of them. The table shows 140,000 or so clones, with around nine tenths occurring only once. Here the sequenced sample was peripheral blood, taken on day 0 of AZD1222 vaccination. The receptors come from an adult in good health. Each CDR3 is given without its conserved first and last residue.

cdr3_length: 12
v_call: TRBV28
j_call: TRBJ2-1
cdr3_aa: ASRWTSGSNEQF

cdr3_length: 11
v_call: TRBV29-1
j_call: TRBJ2-3
cdr3_aa: SVVGSRTDTQY

cdr3_length: 11
v_call: TRBV5-1
j_call: TRBJ1-1
cdr3_aa: ASSLTNRGFGF

cdr3_length: 13
v_call: TRBV5-4
j_call: TRBJ2-2
cdr3_aa: ASSNRDSLSGELF

cdr3_length: 14
v_call: TRBV10-1
j_call: TRBJ2-4
cdr3_aa: ASSEGRGLAKNIQY

cdr3_length: 12
v_call: TRBV10-3
j_call: TRBJ1-1
cdr3_aa: AISGQGSGTEAF

cdr3_length: 11
v_call: TRBV6-2/TRBV6-3
j_call: TRBJ1-2
cdr3_aa: ASSSHTRGGYT

cdr3_length: 10
v_call: TRBV4-1
j_call: TRBJ1-2
cdr3_aa: ASSQESRGYT

cdr3_length: 12
v_call: TRBV6-5
j_call: TRBJ1-1
cdr3_aa: ASTVVRVNTEAF

cdr3_length: 13
v_call: TRBV24-1
j_call: TRBJ1-3
cdr3_aa: ATDQTEGRGNTIY

cdr3_length: 13
v_call: TRBV9
j_call: TRBJ1-4
cdr3_aa: ASSPDGRTDEKLF

cdr3_length: 10
v_call: TRBV2
j_call: TRBJ1-5
cdr3_aa: ASRVFNQPQH

cdr3_length: 13
v_call: TRBV5-4
j_call: TRBJ2-3
cdr3_aa: ASSGQGVPTDTQY

cdr3_length: 12
v_call: TRBV18
j_call: TRBJ1-6
cdr3_aa: ASSLGQERSPLH

cdr3_length: 13
v_call: TRBV10-3
j_call: TRBJ2-5
cdr3_aa: AISFGLAGGETQY

cdr3_length: 12
v_call: TRBV6-5
j_call: TRBJ1-6
cdr3_aa: ASRTGGSRSPLH

cdr3_length: 13
v_call: TRBV9
j_call: TRBJ2-5
cdr3_aa: ASSVVGTGEETQY

cdr3_length: 14
v_call: TRBV7-6
j_call: TRBJ2-3
cdr3_aa: ASSLNWSPLGDTQY

cdr3_length: 14
v_call: TRBV5-4
j_call: TRBJ2-6
cdr3_aa: ASSLDRSSGANVLT

cdr3_length: 13
v_call: TRBV28
j_call: TRBJ1-5
cdr3_aa: ASSLRTGGVQPQH

cdr3_length: 15
v_call: TRBV5-1
j_call: TRBJ2-2
cdr3_aa: ASSLVLQGGGPGELF

cdr3_length: 15
v_call: TRBV14
j_call: TRBJ2-6
cdr3_aa: ASSQRQGTSGANVLT

cdr3_length: 9
v_call: TRBV5-1
j_call: TRBJ1-2
cdr3_aa: ASSFGVGYT

cdr3_length: 14
v_call: TRBV2
j_call: TRBJ2-3
cdr3_aa: ASSLEGTSSTDTQY

cdr3_length: 13
v_call: TRBV6-4
j_call: TRBJ2-5
cdr3_aa: ASSRTSGAQETQY

cdr3_length: 11
v_call: TRBV7-2
j_call: TRBJ1-5
cdr3_aa: ASSFSLDQPQH

cdr3_length: 10
v_call: TRBV28
j_call: TRBJ1-1
cdr3_aa: ASRVGYAEAF

cdr3_length: 11
v_call: TRBV7-8
j_call: TRBJ2-7
cdr3_aa: ASSLTSEGEQY

cdr3_length: 12
v_call: TRBV5-6
j_call: TRBJ2-1
cdr3_aa: ASSLKRIYNEQF

cdr3_length: 11
v_call: TRBV3-1/TRBV3-2
j_call: TRBJ1-1
cdr3_aa: ASSQRNGVEAF

cdr3_length: 15
v_call: TRBV28
j_call: TRBJ2-2
cdr3_aa: ASSFPVDRVNTGELF

cdr3_length: 11
v_call: TRBV12-3/TRBV12-4
j_call: TRBJ1-2
cdr3_aa: ASSSTGNYGYT

cdr3_length: 13
v_call: TRBV5-1
j_call: TRBJ2-1
cdr3_aa: ASSLLGTSYNEQF

cdr3_length: 14
v_call: TRBV9
j_call: TRBJ2-5
cdr3_aa: ASSARTGGSQETQY

cdr3_length: 18
v_call: TRBV28
j_call: TRBJ1-5
cdr3_aa: ASRGPWAGGFSNSNQPQH

cdr3_length: 13
v_call: TRBV19
j_call: TRBJ1-1
cdr3_aa: ASSFLRGANTEAF

cdr3_length: 13
v_call: TRBV27
j_call: TRBJ2-7
cdr3_aa: ASSRRDRGTYEQY

cdr3_length: 11
v_call: TRBV7-9
j_call: TRBJ2-2
cdr3_aa: ASSLDGQGELF